This T cell receptor beta chain was captured by sequencing in a study of shared clonotypes between healthy human individuals. Notes on the study in general: Clonotypes shared by all four donors outscored non-shared clonotypes in generation probability. Sorted-subset sequencing, rarefaction showed, was incomplete despite large depth.

Regarding this clone: Its antigen remains unidentified. Distinct nucleotide sequences in the sample also encode this CDR3.

Measured with immunoSEQ multiplex PCR; TCRdb has only the in-frame clones, and not every one. Among hundreds of thousands of clones listed, approximately 95% were seen once. Naive CD8 cells, CD45RO-negative and positively selected for CCR7, excluded terminally differentiated effector memory CD45RA+ cells. The V end was cut by 0 bases, the J end by 0 bases, with 6 bases between. The CDR3 length is 15 residues. The germline V gene has CDR1 SEHNR and CDR2 FQNEAQ (reference sequence). The TCR originated in a woman aged 25 to 39 in good health. The sequencing sample was made of naive CD8+ T cells sorted from blood. The chain links TRBV7-9 to TRBJ2-1; D may match TRBD1 or TRBD2 (5 bases each). The CDR3 is CASSLAGTSYNEQFF. The CDR3 DNA sequence: TGTGCCAGCAGCTTAGCCGGGACCTCCTACAATGAGCAGTTCTTC. Combining the CDR3 with reference TRBV7-9 and TRBJ2-1 gives the whole variable domain DTGVSQNPRHKITKRGQNVTFRCDPISEHNRLYWYRQTLGQGPEFLTYFQNEAQLEKSRLLSDRFSAERPKGSFSTLEIQRTEQGDSAMYLCASSLAGTSYNEQFFGPGTRLTVL.